This TCR beta chain emerged from a study of CD8+ T cells in alopecia areata. The CDR3 extends over 14 amino acids. V gave up 3 bases and J gave up 7 bases, with 16 bases separating them. Germline assignment: CDR1 SGHRS and CDR2 YFSETQ. Following extraction, RNA underwent reverse transcription to cDNA, which served as the sequencing template. Assay: immunoSEQ multiplex PCR; the TCRdb copy retains only in-frame clones and omits some. The sample includes 140,000 to 150,000 clones, 45% to 65% of them seen just once. Treatment described: oral pan-JAK inhibitor, 5-10 mg twice daily. The V and J genes are TRBV5-1 and TRBJ1-1, with a weak D call TRBD1 (6 bases). The input for sequencing was CD8+ T cells sorted from blood, taken at week 4, from a patient treated with tofacitinib. The TCR sequence derives from a human donor with alopecia areata. CDR3 sequence: CASSSAWGRVEAFF. The CDR3 DNA sequence: TGCGCCAGCAGCTCCGCCTGGGGGCGTGTTGAAGCTTTCTTT.